The text below deals with one T cell receptor beta chain. This entry comes from a study of blood T cell repertoires in COVID-19. Study details: The United States, Italy and Spain were the sources of the acute and convalescent COVID-19 samples. PBMCs, B-cell-depleted T cells, or T cells provided the cDNA or gDNA that made up the material.

V trimming: 0 bases; J trimming: 9 bases; junction bases outside the gene matches: 7. The CDR3 consists of 15 residues. Germline V gene sequence: CDR1 SGHRS, CDR2 YFSETQ. Sequenced by immunoSEQ multiplex PCR; TCRdb stores in-frame clones only, minus some. The sample records approximately 45,000 clones, around four fifths being singletons. The chain recombines TRBV5-1 with TRBJ1-5, with 9 nucleotides matching TRBD1. Sequenced material: peripheral blood. This clonotype was obtained from a woman of 80 years or more with acute or convalescent COVID-19. The CDR3 spells CASSLDGQGHRPQHF. CDR3 DNA: TGCGCCAGCAGCTTGGACGGACAGGGGCACCGGCCCCAGCATTTT. Looking up the rest from reference TRBV5-1 and TRBJ1-5 gives the full variable domain: KAGVTQTPRYLIKTRGQQVTLSCSPISGHRSVSWYQQTPGQGLQFLFEYFSETQRNKGNFPGRFSGRQFSNSRSEMNVSTLELGDSALYLCASSLDGQGHRPQHFGDGTRLSIL.